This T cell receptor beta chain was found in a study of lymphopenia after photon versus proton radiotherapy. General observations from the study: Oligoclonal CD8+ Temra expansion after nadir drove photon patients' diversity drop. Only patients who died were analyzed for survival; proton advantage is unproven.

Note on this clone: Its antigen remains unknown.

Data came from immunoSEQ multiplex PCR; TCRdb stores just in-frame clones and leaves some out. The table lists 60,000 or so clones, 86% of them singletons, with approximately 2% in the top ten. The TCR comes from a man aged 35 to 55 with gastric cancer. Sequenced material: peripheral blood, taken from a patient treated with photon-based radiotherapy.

The CDR3 region is CASSSQGIANTGELFF. CDR3 sequence (DNA): TGCGCCAGCAGCTCCCAGGGTATTGCGAACACCGGGGAGCTGTTTTTT. The rearrangement links TRBV5-1 to TRBJ2-2, with D perhaps TRBD1 (5 bases). Trimming removed 3 bases from V and 0 bases from J, with 12 bases in between. The CDR3 is 16 amino acids. Germline V CDR1 and CDR2: SGHRS, YFSETQ.